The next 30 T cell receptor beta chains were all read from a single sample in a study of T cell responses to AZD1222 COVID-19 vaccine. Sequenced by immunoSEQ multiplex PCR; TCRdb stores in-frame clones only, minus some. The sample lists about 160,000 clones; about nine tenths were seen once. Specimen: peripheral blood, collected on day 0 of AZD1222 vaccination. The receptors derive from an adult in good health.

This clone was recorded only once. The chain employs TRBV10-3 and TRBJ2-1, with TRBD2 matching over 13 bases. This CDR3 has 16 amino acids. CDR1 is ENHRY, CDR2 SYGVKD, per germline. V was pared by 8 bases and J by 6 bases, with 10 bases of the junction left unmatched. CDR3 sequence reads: CAIAGGLAGNINEQFF. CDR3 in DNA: TGTGCCATCGCTGGGGGACTAGCGGGAAACATCAATGAGCAGTTCTTC.

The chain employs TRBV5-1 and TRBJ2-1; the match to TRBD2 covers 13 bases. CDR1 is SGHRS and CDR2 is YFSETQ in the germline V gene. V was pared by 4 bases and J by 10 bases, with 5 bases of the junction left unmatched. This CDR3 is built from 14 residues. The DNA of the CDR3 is TGCGCCAGCAGCCTGACGACTAGCGGGAGGGAGCAGTTCTTC. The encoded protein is CASSLTTSGREQFF.

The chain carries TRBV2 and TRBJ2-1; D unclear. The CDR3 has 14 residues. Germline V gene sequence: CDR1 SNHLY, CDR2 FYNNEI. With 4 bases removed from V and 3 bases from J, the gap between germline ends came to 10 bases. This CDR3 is CASSGRTFYNEQFF. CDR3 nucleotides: TGTGCCAGCAGTGGCCGGACCTTCTACAATGAGCAGTTCTTC.

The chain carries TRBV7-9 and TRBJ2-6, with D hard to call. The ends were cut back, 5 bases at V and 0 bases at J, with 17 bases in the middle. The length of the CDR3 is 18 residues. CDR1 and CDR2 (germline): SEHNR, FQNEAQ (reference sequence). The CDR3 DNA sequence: TGTGCCAGCAGCCCCCTCCGGGCCTCAAGCTCTGGGGCCAACGTCCTGACTTTC. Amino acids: CASSPLRASSSGANVLTF.

The CDR3, as DNA: TGTGCCAGCAGCCACACGGGACAGGTAAAAGAGCAGTTCTTC. Translation: CASSHTGQVKEQFF. The V gene is TRBV14, the J gene TRBJ2-1; 8 nucleotides agree with TRBD1. Unmatched junction bases numbered 8, after V lost 3 bases and J lost 10 bases. The length of the CDR3 is 14 residues. Germline lookup yields CDR1 SGHDN and CDR2 FVKESK.

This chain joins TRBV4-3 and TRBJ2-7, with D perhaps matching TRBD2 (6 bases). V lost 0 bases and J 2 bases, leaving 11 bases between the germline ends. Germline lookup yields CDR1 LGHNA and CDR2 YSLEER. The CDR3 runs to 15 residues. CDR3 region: CASSQEWRGTYEQYF. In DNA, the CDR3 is TGCGCCAGCAGCCAAGAGTGGCGGGGAACCTACGAGCAGTACTTC.

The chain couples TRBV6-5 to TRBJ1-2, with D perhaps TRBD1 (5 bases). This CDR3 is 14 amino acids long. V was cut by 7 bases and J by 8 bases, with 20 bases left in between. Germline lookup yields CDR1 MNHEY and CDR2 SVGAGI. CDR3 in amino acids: CASTGFLLQTGYTF. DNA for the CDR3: TGTGCCAGCACAGGGTTTTTGCTCCAAACCGGCTACACCTTC.

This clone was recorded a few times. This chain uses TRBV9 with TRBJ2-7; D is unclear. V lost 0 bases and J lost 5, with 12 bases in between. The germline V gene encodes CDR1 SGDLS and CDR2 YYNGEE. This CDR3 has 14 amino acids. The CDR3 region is CASSVGKGSNEQYF. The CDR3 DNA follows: TGTGCCAGCAGCGTAGGAAAAGGTTCCAACGAGCAGTACTTC. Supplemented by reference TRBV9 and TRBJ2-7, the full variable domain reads DSGVTQTPKHLITATGQRVTLRCSPRSGDLSVYWYQQSLDQGLQFLIQYYNGEERAKGNILERFSAQQFPDLHSELNLSSLELGDSALYFCASSVGKGSNEQYFGPGTRLTVT.

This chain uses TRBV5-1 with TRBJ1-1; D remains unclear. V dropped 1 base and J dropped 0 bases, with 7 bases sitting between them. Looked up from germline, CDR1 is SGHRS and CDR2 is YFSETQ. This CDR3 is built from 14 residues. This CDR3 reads CASSLMGMNTEAFF. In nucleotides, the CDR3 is TGCGCCAGCAGCTTGATGGGGATGAACACTGAAGCTTTCTTT.

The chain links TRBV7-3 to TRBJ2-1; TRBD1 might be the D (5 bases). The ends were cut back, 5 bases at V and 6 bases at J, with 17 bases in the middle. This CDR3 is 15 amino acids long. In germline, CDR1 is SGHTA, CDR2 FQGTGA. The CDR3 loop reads CASSIALGVGNEQFF. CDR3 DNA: TGTGCCAGCAGCATCGCCCTAGGGGTAGGCAATGAGCAGTTCTTC.

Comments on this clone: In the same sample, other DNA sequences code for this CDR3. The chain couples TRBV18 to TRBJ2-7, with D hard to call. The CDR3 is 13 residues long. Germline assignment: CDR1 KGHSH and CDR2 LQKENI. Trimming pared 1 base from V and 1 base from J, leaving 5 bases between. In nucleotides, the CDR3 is TGTGCCAGCTCACCACTGGGGTCCTACGAGCAGTACTTC. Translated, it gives CASSPLGSYEQYF.

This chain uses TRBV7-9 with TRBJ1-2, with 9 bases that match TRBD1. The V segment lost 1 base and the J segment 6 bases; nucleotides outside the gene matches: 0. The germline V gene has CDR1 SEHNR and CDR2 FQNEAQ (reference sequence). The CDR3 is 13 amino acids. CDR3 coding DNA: TGTGCCAGCAGCTTAGGGACAGGGGATGGCTACACCTTC. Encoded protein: CASSLGTGDGYTF.

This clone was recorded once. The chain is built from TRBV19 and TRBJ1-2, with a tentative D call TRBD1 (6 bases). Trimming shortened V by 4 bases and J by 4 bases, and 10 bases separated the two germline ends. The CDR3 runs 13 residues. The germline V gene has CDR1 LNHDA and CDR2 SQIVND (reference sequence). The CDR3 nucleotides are TGTGCCAGTAGTAACACAGGGCCCTATGGCTACACCTTC. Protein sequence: CASSNTGPYGYTF.

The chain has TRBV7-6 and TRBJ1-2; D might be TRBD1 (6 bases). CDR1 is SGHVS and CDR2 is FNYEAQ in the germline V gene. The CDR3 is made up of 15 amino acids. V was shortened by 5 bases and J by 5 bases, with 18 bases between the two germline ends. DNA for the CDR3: TGTGCCAGCAGCCCAGTTCCCAGGGGTTCTTATGGCTACACCTTC. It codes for CASSPVPRGSYGYTF.

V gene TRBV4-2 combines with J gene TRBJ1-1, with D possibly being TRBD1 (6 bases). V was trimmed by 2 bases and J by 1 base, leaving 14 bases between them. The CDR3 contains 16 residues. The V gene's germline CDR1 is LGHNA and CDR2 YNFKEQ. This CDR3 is CASSQPRGGANTEAFF. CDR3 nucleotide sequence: TGTGCCAGCAGCCAACCCAGAGGGGGGGCGAACACTGAAGCTTTCTTT.

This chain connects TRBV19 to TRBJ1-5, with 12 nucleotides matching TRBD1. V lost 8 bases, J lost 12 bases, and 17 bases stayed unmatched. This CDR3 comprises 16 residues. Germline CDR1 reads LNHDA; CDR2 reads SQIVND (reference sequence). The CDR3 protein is CASDHPGTGGARLQHF. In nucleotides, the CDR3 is TGTGCCAGTGACCACCCCGGGACAGGGGGCGCGAGGCTCCAGCATTTT.

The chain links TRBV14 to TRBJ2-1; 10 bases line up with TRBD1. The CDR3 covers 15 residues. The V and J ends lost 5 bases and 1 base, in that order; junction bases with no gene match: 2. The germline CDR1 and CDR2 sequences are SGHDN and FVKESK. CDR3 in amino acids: CASSAGQGSYNEQFF. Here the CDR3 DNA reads TGTGCCAGCAGCGCGGGACAGGGGTCCTACAATGAGCAGTTCTTC.

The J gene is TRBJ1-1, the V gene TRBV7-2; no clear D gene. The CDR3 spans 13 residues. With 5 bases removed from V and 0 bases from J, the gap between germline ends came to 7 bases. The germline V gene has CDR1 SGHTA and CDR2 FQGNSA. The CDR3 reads CASSDQMNTEAFF. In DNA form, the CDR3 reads TGTGCCAGCAGCGATCAGATGAACACTGAAGCTTTCTTT.

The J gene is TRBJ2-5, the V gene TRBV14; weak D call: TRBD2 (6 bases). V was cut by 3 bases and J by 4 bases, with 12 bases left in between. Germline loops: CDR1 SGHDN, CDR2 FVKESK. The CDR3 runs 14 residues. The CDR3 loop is CASSHTTGGETQYF. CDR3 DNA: TGTGCCAGCAGCCACACTACCGGGGGAGAGACCCAGTACTTC.

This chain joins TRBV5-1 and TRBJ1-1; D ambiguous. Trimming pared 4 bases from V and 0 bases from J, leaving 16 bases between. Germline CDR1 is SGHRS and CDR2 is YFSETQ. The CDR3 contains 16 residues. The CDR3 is CASSPRVGGVNTEAFF. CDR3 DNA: TGCGCCAGCAGCCCCCGTGTAGGCGGAGTGAACACTGAAGCTTTCTTT.

CDR3 nucleotide sequence: TGTGCCAGCAGCTTAGACAGGGATTCCTACGAGCAGTACTTC. As protein: CASSLDRDSYEQYF. The chain uses TRBV21-1 and TRBJ2-7; the table's D call, TRBD1, was not checked against the DNA. TRBV21-1 is a pseudogene locus. The CDR3 has 14 residues.

CDR3 in DNA: TGCGCCAGCAGCCAGGAGGACAGGGGGAGTCAGCCCCAGCATTTT. Translation: CASSQEDRGSQPQHF. The chain combines TRBV4-1 with TRBJ1-5; 10 nucleotides agree with TRBD1. In germline, CDR1 is MGHRA, CDR2 YSYEKL. CDR3 length: 15 amino acids. V lost 3 bases, J lost 6 bases, and 5 bases stayed unmatched.

CDR3 DNA: TGTGCCATCAGTGAGGGGCAGCGAGCTTTCTTT. Translating it yields CAISEGQRAFF. The V and J genes are TRBV10-3 and TRBJ1-1; D gene ambiguous. Trimming pared 2 bases from V and 10 bases from J, leaving 8 bases between. The CDR3 spans 11 residues. Germline CDR1 ENHRY, CDR2 SYGVKD.

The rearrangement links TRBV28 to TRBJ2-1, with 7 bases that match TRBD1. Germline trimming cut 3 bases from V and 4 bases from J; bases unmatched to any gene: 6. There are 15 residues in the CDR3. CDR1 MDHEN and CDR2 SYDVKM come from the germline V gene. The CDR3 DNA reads TGTGCCAGCAGTTTGAGTCAGGGGGTTTACAATGAGCAGTTCTTC. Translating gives CASSLSQGVYNEQFF.

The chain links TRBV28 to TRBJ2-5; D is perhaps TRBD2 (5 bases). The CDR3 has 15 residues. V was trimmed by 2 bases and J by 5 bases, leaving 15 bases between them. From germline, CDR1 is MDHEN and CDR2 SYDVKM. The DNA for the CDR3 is TGTGCCAGCAGTTTAACCGGACTCCCGGGGGAGACCCAGTACTTC. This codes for CASSLTGLPGETQYF.

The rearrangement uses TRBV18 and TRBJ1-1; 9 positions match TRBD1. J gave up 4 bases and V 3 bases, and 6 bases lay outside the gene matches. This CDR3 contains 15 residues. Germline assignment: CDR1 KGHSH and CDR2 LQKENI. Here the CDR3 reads CASSPEGQGTTEAFF. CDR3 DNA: TGTGCCAGCTCACCGGAGGGACAGGGTACCACTGAAGCTTTCTTT.

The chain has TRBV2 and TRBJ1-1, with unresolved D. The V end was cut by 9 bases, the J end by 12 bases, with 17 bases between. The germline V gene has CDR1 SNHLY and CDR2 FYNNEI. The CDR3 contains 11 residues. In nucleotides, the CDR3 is TGTGCCAGTCGGTCTGGTGGCGGGACTTTCTTT. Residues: CASRSGGGTFF. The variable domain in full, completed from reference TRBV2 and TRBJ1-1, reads EPEVTQTPSHQVTQMGQEVILRCVPISNHLYFYWYRQILGQKVEFLVSFYNNEISEKSEIFDDQFSVERPDGSNFTLKIRSTKLEDSAMYFCASRSGGGTFFGQGTRLTVV.

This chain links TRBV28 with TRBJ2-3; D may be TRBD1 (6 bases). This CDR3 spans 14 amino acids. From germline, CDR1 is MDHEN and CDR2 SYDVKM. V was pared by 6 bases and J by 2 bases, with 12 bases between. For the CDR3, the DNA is TGTGCCAGCAGACCTTGGGACAACACAGATACGCAGTATTTT. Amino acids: CASRPWDNTDTQYF. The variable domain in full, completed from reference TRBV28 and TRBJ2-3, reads DVKVTQSSRYLVKRTGEKVFLECVQDMDHENMFWYRQDPGLGLRLIYFSYDVKMKEKGDIPEGYSVSREKKERFSLILESASTNQTSMYLCASRPWDNTDTQYFGPGTRLTVL.

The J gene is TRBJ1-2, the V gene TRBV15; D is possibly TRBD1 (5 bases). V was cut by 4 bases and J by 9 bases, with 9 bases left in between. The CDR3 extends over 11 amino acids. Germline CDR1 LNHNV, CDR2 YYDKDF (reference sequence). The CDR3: CATSIQARYTF. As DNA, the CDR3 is TGTGCCACCAGCATACAGGCCCGCTACACCTTC.

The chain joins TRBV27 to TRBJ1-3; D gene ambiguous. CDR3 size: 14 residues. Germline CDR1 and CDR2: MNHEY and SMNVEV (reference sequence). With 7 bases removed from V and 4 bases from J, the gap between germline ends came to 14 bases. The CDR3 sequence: CASTSPGSGNTIYF. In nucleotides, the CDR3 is TGTGCCAGCACATCTCCGGGCTCCGGAAACACCATATATTTT.